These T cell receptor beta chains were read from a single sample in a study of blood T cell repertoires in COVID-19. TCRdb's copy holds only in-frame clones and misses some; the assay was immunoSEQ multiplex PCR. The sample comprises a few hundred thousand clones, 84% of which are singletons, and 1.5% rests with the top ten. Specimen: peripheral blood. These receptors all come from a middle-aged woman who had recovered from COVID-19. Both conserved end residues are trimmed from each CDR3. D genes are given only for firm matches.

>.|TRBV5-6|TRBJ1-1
ASSFTGTTEAF
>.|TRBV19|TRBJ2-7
ASTKNSQGTYEQY
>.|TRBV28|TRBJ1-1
ASRGTTGREAF
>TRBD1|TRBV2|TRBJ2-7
ATGQGAYEQY
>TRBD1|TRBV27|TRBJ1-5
ASSPQGASNQPQH
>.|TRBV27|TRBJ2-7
ASRLRQGQFWKQY
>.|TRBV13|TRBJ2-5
ASSLLGGAETQY
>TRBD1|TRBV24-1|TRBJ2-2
ATSEHRDRTSNTGELF
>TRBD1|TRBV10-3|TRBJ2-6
AIRDDRASSGANVLT
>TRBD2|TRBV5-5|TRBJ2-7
ASSLRGGNYEQY
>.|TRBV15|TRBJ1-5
ATSRVEGGNQPQH
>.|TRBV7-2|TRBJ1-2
ASSLYLTGNDGYT
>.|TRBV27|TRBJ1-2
ASSFNTRTNYGYT
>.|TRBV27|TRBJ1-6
ASRIRASSYNSPLH
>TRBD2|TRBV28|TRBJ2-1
ASSPRLAAYNEQF
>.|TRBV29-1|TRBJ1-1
SVGREGTEAF
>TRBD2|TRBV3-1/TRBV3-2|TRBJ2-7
ASSQGRLAGDYEQY
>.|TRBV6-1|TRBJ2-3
ASSELVVRGGTDTQY
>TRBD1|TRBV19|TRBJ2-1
AAKGDRGRNEQF
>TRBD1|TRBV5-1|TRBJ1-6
ASSSGTGRNSPLH
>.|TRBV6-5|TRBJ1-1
ASSYSKTGFYTEAF
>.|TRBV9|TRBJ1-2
ASSGPPSGMGNGYT
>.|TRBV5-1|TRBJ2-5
ASSLITGQETQY
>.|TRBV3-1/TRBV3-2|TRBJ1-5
ASSQGAGYSNQPQH
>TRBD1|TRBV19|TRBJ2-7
ASSIPGQPYEQY
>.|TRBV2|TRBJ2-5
ASSDLARETQY
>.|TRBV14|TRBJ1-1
ASSQRSMVKTEAF
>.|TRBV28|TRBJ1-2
ASTKQTSKGYT
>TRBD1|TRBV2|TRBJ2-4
ASSEGQIAKNIQY
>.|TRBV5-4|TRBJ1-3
ASSLQGSSGNTIY
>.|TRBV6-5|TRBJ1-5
ASRRGSNQPQH
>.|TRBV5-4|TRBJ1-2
ASSLEGSRGYT
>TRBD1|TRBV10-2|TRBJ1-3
ASWSTGASGNTIY
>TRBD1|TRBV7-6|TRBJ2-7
ASSQTDRDGYEQY
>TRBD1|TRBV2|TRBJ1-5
ASTTGGQPQH
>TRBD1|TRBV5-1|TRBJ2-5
ASSLYSGGVETQY
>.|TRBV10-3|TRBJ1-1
AIMGGAKTEAF
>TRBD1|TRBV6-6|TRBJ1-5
ASDRGRGYSNQPQH
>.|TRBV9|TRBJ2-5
ASKQGSSETQY
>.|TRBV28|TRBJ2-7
ASSSLLGQY
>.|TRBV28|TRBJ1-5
ASSLSVSNQPQH
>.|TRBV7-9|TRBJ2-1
ASSLYGTPYNEQF
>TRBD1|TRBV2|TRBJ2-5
ASFRFRDRGSQETQY
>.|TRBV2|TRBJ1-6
ASNDRGNSPLH
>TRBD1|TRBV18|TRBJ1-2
ASSPGQEANYGYT